These 8 T cell receptor beta chains share one sample of origin, sequenced in a study of blood T cell repertoires in COVID-19. Libraries were prepared by immunoSEQ multiplex PCR; TCRdb keeps only in-frame clonotypes and omits some of them. Altogether about 260,000 clones are present, approximately 86% being singletons, with the ten largest covering around 8.8%. Sequenced: peripheral blood. These receptor sequences come from a man aged 40-49 years with active or convalescent COVID-19.

This chain connects TRBV27 to TRBJ2-7; TRBD2 is a possible D gene (5 bases). Trimming took off 0 bases at V and 2 bases at J, with 8 bases between the two ends. Germline V gene lookup returns CDR1 MNHEY and CDR2 SMNVEV (reference sequence). The CDR3 consists of 14 residues. The CDR3 sequence: CASSLSRGTYEQYF. CDR3 coding DNA: TGTGCCAGCAGTTTATCTCGGGGTACCTACGAGCAGTACTTC.

J is TRBJ1-5 and V is TRBV6-1; D not resolved. The V and J ends lost 2 bases and 6 bases respectively, with 29 bases between them. Germline CDR1 MNHNS, CDR2 SASEGT. CDR3 length: 20 amino acids. The CDR3 nucleotides read TGTGCCAGCAGTGAAATTTACGACTCCCCCCGGGGAGGGAGGGCTCAGCCCCAGCATTTT. Its translation: CASSEIYDSPRGGRAQPQHF.

The J gene is TRBJ1-1, the V gene TRBV11-2; D is ambiguous. Germline assignment: CDR1 SGHAT and CDR2 FQNNGV. Trimming took off 7 bases at V and 1 base at J, with 10 bases between the two ends. The CDR3 runs to 13 residues. Here the CDR3 reads CASTPTQNTEAFF. CDR3 nucleotide sequence: TGTGCCAGCACCCCGACACAGAACACTGAAGCTTTCTTT.

This clone was detected a few times. The chain couples TRBV5-4 to TRBJ2-1; D might be TRBD1 (6 bases). The germline gives CDR1 SGHNT, CDR2 YYREEE (reference sequence). This CDR3 is built from 14 residues. V was pared by 7 bases and J by 2 bases, with 13 bases between. Here the CDR3 reads CASQDSNAYNEQFF. The CDR3 DNA reads as TGTGCCAGCCAGGACAGCAATGCCTACAATGAGCAGTTCTTC. The variable domain in full, with the rest retrieved from reference TRBV5-4 and TRBJ2-1, is ETGVTQSPTHLIKTRGQQVTLRCSSQSGHNTVSWYQQALGQGPQFIFQYYREEENGRGNFPPRFSGLQFPNYSSELNVNALELDDSALYLCASQDSNAYNEQFFGPGTRLTVL.

The chain has TRBV3-1 (or the pseudogene TRBV3-2) and TRBJ2-4; unclear D gene. Trimming removed 3 bases at V and 15 bases at J, with 18 bases between. The CDR3 covers 13 residues. Germline V CDR1 and CDR2: LGHDT, YNNKEL (reference sequence). The CDR3 bases are TGTGCCAGCAGCCAGGGCCGGCAGGTCCAATCGTACTTC. It is translated as CASSQGRQVQSYF.

This chain connects TRBV24-1 to TRBJ2-7, with 9 bases lining up with TRBD1. The CDR3 consists of 15 residues. The germline V gene encodes CDR1 KGHDR and CDR2 SFDVKD. Trimming at V came to 3 bases and at J to 5 bases, leaving 7 bases not matched to a gene. Here the CDR3 DNA reads TGTGCCACCAGTGATGTCAACAGGGGGCACAACGAGCAGTACTTC. Amino acids: CATSDVNRGHNEQYF.

This clone was detected ten times or more. The chain uses TRBV9 and TRBJ2-1, with 9 nucleotides matching TRBD2. J was trimmed by 9 bases and V by 3 bases; bases with no gene match: 13. The germline V gene encodes CDR1 SGDLS and CDR2 YYNGEE. CDR3 length equals 16 residues. Written as DNA, the CDR3 is TGTGCCAGCAGCGAACTACCGGGACTAGCCGTGTTTGAGCAGTTCTTC. Translation gives CASSELPGLAVFEQFF.

The chain has TRBV5-1 and TRBJ2-5; 13 nucleotides match TRBD2. Germline V gene data show CDR1 as SGHRS and CDR2 as YFSETQ. V lost 4 bases and J lost 1; bases outside the gene matches: 4. The CDR3 runs 16 residues. In nucleotides, the CDR3 is TGCGCCAGCAGCACAGGACTAGCGGGAGCCCAAGAGACCCAGTACTTC. This translates into CASSTGLAGAQETQYF.